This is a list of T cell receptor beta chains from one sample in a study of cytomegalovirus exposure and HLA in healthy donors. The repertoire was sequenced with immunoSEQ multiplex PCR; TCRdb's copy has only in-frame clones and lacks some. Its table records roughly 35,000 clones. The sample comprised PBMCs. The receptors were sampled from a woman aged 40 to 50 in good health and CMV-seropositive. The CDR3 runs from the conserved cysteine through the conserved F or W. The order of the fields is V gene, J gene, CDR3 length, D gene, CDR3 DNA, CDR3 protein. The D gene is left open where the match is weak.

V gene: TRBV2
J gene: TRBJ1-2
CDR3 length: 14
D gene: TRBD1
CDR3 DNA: TGTGCCAGCAGTGAATTTGGACAGGGATATGGCTACACCTTC
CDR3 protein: CASSEFGQGYGYTF

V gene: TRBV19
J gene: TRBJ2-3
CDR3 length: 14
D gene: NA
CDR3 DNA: TGTGCCAGTAGTATGCGACAGGGACTAGATACGCAGTATTTT
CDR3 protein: CASSMRQGLDTQYF

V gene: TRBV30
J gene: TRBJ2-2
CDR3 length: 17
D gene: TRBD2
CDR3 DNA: TGTGCCTGGAGTCACGGGTGGCGGGAGAAGAGGACCGGGGAGCTGTTTTTT
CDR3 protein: CAWSHGWREKRTGELFF

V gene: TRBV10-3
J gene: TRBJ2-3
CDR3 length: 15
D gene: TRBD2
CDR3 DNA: TGTGCCATCAGTGAGTCTCGGCTAGCGGGAGATACGCAGTATTTT
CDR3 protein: CAISESRLAGDTQYF

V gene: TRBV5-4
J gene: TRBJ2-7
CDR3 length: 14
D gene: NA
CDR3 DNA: TGTGCCAGCAGCTTAGTGCTAGCACCGGACGAGCAGTACTTC
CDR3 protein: CASSLVLAPDEQYF

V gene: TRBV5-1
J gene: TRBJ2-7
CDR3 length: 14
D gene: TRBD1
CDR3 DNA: TGCGCCAGCAGCATAGGACAGGTCCCCTACGAGCAGTACTTC
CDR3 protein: CASSIGQVPYEQYF

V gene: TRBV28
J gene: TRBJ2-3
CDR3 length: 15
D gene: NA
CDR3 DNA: TGTGCCAGCAGTTTCACAGGGAGGGGAGTAGATACGCAGTATTTT
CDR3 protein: CASSFTGRGVDTQYF

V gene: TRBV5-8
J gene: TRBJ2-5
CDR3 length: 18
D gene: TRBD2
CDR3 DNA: TGTGCCAGCAGCTTGTGGGGACTAGCGGGAGGACACCAAGAGACCCAGTACTTC
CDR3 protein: CASSLWGLAGGHQETQYF

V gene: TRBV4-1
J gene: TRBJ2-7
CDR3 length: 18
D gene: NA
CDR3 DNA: TGCGCCAGCAGCCAAGATCTCCGACAGTTAGGGATCGTTTTCGAGCAGTACTTC
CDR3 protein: CASSQDLRQLGIVFEQYF

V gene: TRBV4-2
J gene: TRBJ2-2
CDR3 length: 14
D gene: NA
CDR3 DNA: TGTGCCAGCGCCCGGCAGGGTGGCACCGGGGAGCTGTTTTTT
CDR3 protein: CASARQGGTGELFF

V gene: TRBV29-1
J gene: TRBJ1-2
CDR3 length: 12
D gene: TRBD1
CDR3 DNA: TGCAGCGCCGACAGGGTATTAGGTGGCTACACCTTC
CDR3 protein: CSADRVLGGYTF

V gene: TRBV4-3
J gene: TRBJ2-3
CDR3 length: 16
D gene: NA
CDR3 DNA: TGCGCCAGCAGCTTAGGGGGGGCGGGAGAGGCAGATACGCAGTATTTT
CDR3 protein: CASSLGGAGEADTQYF

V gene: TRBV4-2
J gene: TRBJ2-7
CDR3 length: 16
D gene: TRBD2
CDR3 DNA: TGTGCCAGCAGCCAAGACTGGACTAGCGGCTCCTACGAGCAGTACTTC
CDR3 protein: CASSQDWTSGSYEQYF

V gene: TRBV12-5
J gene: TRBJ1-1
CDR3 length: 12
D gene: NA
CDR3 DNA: TGTGCTAGTGGTTTGCAAGGGAGGGAAGCTTTCTTT
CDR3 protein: CASGLQGREAFF

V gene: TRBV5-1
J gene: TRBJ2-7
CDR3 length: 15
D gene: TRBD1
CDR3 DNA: TGCGCCAGCACCGATAGGGACAGGGGAGCCAACGAGCAGTACTTC
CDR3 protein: CASTDRDRGANEQYF

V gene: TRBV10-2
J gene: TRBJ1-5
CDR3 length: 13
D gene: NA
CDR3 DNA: TGCGCCAGCAGCCTACAGGCTTATCAGCCCCAGCATTTT
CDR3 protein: CASSLQAYQPQHF

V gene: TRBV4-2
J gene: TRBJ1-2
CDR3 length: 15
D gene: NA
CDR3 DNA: TGTGCCAGCAGCCAAGCCTTTCGCCGGGGGAATGGCTACACCTTC
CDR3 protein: CASSQAFRRGNGYTF

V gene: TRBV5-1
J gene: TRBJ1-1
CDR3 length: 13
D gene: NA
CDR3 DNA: TGCGCCAGCAGCCCCAACATGAACACTGAAGCTTTCTTT
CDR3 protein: CASSPNMNTEAFF